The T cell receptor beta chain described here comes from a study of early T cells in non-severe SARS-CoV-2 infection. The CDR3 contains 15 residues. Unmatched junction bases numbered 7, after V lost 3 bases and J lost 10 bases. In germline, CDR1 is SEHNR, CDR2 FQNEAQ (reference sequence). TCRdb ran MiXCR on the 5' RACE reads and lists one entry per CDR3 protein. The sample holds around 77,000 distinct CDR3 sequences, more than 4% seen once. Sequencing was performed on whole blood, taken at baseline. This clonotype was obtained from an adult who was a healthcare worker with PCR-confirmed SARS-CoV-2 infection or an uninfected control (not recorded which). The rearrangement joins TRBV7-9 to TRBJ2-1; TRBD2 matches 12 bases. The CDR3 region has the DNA TGTGCCAGCAGCTTTTCAACCGGGACTAGCGGGGAGCAGTTCTTC. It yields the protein CASSFSTGTSGEQFF.